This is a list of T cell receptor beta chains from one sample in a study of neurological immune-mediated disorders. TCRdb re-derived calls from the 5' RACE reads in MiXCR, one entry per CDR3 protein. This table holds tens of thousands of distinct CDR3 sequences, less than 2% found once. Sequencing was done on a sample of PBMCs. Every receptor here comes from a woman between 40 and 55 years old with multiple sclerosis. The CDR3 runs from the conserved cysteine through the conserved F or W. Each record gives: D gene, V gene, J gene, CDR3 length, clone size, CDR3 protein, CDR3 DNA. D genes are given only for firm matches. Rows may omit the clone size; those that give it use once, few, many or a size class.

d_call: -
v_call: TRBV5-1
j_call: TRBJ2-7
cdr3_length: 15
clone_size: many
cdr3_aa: CASSPNTVSSYEQYF
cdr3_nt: TGCGCCAGCAGCCCGAACACCGTCAGCTCCTACGAGCAGTACTTC

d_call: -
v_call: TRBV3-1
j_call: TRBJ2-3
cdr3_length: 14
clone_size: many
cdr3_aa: CASSPSDSTDTQYF
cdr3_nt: TGTGCCAGCAGCCCATCGGACTCCACAGATACGCAGTATTTT

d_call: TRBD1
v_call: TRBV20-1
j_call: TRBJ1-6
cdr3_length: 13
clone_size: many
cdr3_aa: CSASRDRDSPLHF
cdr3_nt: TGCAGTGCTAGCCGGGACAGGGATTCACCCCTACACTTT

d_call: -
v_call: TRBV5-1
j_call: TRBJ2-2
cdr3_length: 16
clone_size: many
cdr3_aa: CASSLDRLSNTGELFF
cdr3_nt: TGCGCCAGCAGCTTAGATCGGCTCTCCAACACCGGGGAGCTGTTTTTT

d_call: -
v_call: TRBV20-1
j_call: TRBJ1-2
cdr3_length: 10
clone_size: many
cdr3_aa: CSAEGYGYTF
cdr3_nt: TGCAGTGCGGAGGGGTATGGCTACACCTTC

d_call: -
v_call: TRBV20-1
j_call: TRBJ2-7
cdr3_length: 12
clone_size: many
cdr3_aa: CSAITGTYEQYF
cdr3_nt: TGCAGTGCGATCACAGGGACCTACGAGCAGTACTTC

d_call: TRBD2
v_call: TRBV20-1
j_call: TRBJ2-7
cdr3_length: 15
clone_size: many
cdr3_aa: CSARDTLAGPYEQYF
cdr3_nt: TGCAGTGCTAGAGATACGCTAGCGGGACCCTACGAGCAGTACTTC

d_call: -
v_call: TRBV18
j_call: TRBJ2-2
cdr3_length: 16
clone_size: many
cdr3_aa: CASSPGSRGATGELFF
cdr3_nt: TGTGCCAGCTCACCAGGGTCCAGGGGAGCCACCGGGGAGCTGTTTTTT

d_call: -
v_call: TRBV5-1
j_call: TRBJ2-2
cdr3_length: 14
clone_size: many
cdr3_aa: CASSLGGDTGELFF
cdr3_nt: TGCGCCAGCAGCTTGGGGGGCGACACCGGGGAGCTGTTTTTT

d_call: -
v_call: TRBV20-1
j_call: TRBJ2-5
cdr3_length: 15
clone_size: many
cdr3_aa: CSARVGGPHQETQYF
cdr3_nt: TGCAGTGCTAGAGTGGGCGGGCCTCACCAAGAGACCCAGTACTTC

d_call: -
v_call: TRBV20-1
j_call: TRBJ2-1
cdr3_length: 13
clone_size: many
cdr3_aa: CSIWGLPVNEQFF
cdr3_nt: TGCAGTATATGGGGGTTACCGGTGAATGAGCAGTTCTTC

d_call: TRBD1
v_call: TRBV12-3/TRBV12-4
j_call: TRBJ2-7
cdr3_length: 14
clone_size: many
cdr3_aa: CASSVGQGKYEQYF
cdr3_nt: TGTGCCAGCAGTGTAGGACAGGGGAAGTACGAGCAGTACTTC

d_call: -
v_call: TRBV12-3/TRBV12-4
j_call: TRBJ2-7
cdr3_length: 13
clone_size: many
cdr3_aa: CASSLPWRYEQYF
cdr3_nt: TGTGCCAGCAGTTTACCATGGCGGTACGAGCAGTACTTC

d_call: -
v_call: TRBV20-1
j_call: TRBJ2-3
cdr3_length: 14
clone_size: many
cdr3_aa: CSANYVKNTDTQYF
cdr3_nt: TGCAGTGCAAATTACGTTAAAAACACAGATACGCAGTATTTT

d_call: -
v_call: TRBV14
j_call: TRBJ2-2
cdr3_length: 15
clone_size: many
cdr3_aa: CASSGWDGYTGELFF
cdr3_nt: TGTGCCAGCAGCGGATGGGACGGGTACACCGGGGAGCTGTTTTTT

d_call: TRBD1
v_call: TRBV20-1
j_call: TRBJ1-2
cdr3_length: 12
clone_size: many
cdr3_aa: CSASRGRYGYTF
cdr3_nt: TGCAGTGCTAGCAGGGGGCGATATGGCTACACCTTC

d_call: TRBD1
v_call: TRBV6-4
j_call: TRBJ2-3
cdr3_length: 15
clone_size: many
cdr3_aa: CASSDTGTGTDTQYF
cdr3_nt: TGTGCCAGCAGTGACACCGGGACAGGGACAGATACGCAGTATTTT

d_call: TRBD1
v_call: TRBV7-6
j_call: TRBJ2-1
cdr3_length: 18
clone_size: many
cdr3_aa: CASSQPGQGRMGDNEQFF
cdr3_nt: TGTGCCAGCAGCCAGCCGGGACAGGGGCGCATGGGGGACAATGAGCAGTTCTTC

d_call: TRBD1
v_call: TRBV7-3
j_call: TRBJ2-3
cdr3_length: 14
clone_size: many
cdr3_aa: CASSLTGGSDTQYF
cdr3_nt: TGTGCCAGCAGCTTGACAGGGGGATCAGATACGCAGTATTTT

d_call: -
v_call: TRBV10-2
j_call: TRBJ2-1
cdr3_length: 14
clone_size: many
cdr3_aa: CASAETSGANEQFF
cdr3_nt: TGCGCCAGCGCTGAAACGTCGGGGGCCAATGAGCAGTTCTTC

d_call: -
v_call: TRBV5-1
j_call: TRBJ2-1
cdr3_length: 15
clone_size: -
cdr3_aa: CASSLAAGTYNEQFF
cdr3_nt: TGCGCCAGCAGCTTGGCGGCGGGGACATACAATGAGCAGTTCTTC

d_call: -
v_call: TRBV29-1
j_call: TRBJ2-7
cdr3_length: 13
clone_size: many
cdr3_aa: CSVGYAYTYEQYF
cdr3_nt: TGCAGCGTTGGGTACGCGTACACCTACGAGCAGTACTTC

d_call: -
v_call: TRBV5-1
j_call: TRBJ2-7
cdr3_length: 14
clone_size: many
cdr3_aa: CASSPEGWTYEQYF
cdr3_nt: TGCGCCAGCAGCCCGGAAGGGTGGACCTACGAGCAGTACTTC

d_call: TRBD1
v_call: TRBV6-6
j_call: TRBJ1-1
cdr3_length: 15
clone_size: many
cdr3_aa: CASRSGQGVGTGAFF
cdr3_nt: TGTGCCAGCAGATCGGGACAGGGGGTAGGGACGGGAGCTTTCTTT

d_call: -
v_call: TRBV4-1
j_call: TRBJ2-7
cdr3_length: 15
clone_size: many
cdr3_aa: CASSQQAGLSYEQYF
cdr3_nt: TGCGCCAGCAGCCAACAGGCGGGACTTTCCTACGAGCAGTACTTC

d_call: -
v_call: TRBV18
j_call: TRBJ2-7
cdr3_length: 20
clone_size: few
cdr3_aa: CASSLRAGYLSSMDSYEQYF
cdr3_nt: TGTGCCAGCTCATTGCGCGCAGGGTACCTTAGCTCCATGGACTCCTACGAGCAGTACTTC

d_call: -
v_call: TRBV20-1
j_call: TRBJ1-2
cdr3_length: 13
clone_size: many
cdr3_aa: CSALRTANYGYTF
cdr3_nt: TGCAGTGCTCTCAGGACAGCAAACTATGGCTACACCTTC

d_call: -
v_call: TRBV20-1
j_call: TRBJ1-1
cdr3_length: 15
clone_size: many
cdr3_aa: CSASGGEGLNTEAFF
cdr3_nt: TGCAGTGCTAGCGGGGGGGAGGGACTCAACACTGAAGCTTTCTTT

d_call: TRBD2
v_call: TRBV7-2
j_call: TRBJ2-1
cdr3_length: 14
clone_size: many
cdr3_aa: CASSVGGAYNEQFF
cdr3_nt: TGTGCCAGCAGCGTGGGGGGGGCCTACAATGAGCAGTTCTTC

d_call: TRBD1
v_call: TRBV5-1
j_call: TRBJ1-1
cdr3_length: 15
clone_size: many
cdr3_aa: CASSLQRTGNTEAFF
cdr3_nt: TGCGCCAGCAGCTTGCAAAGGACAGGGAACACTGAAGCTTTCTTT

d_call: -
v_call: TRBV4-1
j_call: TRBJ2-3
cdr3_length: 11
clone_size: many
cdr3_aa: CASSQADTQYF
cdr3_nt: TGCGCCAGCAGCCAAGCAGATACGCAGTATTTT

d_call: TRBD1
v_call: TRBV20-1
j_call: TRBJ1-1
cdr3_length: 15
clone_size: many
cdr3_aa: CSASNPGGANTEAFF
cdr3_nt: TGCAGTGCAAGCAATCCAGGGGGCGCGAACACTGAAGCTTTCTTT

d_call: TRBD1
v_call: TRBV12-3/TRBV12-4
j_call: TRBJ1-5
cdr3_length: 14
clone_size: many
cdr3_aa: CASSGGQGTQPQHF
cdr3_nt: TGTGCCAGCAGTGGGGGACAGGGGACTCAGCCCCAGCATTTT

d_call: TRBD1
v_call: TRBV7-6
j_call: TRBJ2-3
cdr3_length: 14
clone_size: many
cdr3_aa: CASVPGQGTDTQYF
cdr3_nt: TGTGCCTCCGTACCGGGACAGGGCACAGATACGCAGTATTTT

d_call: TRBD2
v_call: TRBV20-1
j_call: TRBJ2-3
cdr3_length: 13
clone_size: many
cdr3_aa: CSVSGDRTDTQYF
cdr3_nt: TGCAGTGTTAGCGGGGATCGCACAGATACGCAGTATTTT

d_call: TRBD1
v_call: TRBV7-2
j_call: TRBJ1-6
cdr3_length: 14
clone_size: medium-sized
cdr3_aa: CASSLRQGGSPLHF
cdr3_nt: TGTGCCAGCAGCTTAAGGCAGGGGGGGTCACCCCTCCACTTT

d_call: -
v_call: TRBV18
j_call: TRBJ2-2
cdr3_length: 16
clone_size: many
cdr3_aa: CASSPNIIGNTGELFF
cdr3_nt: TGTGCCAGCTCACCAAATATTATTGGGAACACCGGGGAGCTGTTTTTT

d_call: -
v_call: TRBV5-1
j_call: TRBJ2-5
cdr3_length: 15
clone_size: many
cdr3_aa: CASSRGNGFEETQYF
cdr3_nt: TGCGCCAGCAGCAGGGGGAATGGGTTTGAGGAGACCCAGTACTTC

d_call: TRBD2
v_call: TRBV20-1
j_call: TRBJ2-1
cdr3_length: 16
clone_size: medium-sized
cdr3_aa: CSALHRGSGGLDEQFF
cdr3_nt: TGCAGTGCCCTCCACCGAGGGAGCGGGGGGCTGGATGAGCAGTTCTTC

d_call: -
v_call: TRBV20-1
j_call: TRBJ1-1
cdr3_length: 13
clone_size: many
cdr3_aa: CSASLRGNTEAFF
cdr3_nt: TGCAGTGCTAGTCTCAGGGGGAACACTGAAGCTTTCTTT

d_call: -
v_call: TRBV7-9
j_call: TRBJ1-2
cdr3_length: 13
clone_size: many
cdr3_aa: CASSHIGDYGYTF
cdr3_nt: TGTGCCAGCAGCCACATAGGGGACTATGGCTACACCTTC

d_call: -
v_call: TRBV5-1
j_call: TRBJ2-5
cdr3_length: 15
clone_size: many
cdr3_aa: CASRNREGVVETQYF
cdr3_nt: TGCGCCAGCAGGAACAGGGAAGGAGTGGTCGAGACCCAGTACTTC

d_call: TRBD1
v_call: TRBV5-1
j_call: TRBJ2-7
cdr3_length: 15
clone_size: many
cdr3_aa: CASSPLRQGSYEQYF
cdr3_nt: TGCGCCAGCAGCCCTTTGCGACAGGGCTCCTACGAGCAGTACTTC

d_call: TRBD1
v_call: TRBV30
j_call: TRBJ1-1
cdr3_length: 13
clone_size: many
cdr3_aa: CAWSVRGQDEAFF
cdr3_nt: TGTGCCTGGAGTGTACGGGGACAGGATGAAGCTTTCTTT

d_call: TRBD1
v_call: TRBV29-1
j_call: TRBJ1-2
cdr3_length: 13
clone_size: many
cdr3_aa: CSVEGQGLGGYTF
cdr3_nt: TGCAGCGTTGAGGGACAGGGCCTTGGTGGCTACACCTTC

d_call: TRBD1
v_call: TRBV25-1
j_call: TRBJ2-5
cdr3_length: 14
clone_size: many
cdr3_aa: CASSESGGRETQYF
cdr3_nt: TGTGCCAGCAGTGAATCAGGGGGTCGGGAGACCCAGTACTTC

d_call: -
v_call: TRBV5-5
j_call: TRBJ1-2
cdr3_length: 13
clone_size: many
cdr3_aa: CASSLVVNYGYTF
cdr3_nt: TGTGCCAGCAGCTTGGTAGTTAACTATGGCTACACCTTC

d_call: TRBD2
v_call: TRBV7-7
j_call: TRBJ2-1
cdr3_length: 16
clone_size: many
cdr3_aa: CASSLALAGGPSEQFF
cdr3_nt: TGTGCCAGCAGCTTAGCGCTAGCGGGGGGGCCAAGTGAGCAGTTCTTC

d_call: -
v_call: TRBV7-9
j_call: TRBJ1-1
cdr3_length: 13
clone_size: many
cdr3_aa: CASSVNMGTEAFF
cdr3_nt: TGTGCCAGCAGCGTAAACATGGGGACTGAAGCTTTCTTT

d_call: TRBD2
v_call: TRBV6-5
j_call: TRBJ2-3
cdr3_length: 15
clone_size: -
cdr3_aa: CASTRLAGGTDTQYF
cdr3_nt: TGTGCCAGCACCAGACTAGCGGGGGGCACAGATACGCAGTATTTT